The 19 T cell receptor beta chains below were found in one sample sequenced in a study of metastatic and nonmetastatic thyroid tumors. Patients underwent thyroid surgery, and none had received any treatment before it. TCRdb re-called the PCR reads through MiXCR. The data contain 10,000 to 15,000 clones, around a quarter of them singletons. Material for sequencing was tumor tissue. The receptors shown here come from a female donor with papillary thyroid cancer or a benign thyroid nodule (not recorded which). Some clones in this sample may be carry-over from other donors' samples.

The chain recombines TRBV7-8 with TRBJ1-5, with TRBD1 matching over 7 bases. CDR1 is SGHVS and CDR2 is FQNEAQ in the germline V gene. V lost 1 base to trimming and J lost 5 bases; unmatched junction nucleotides: 2. The CDR3 has 14 residues. The CDR3 nucleotides read TGTGCCAGCAGCTTAGGACAGGGCTATCAGCCCCAGCATTTT. Its translation is CASSLGQGYQPQHF.

This clone is medium-sized. In the same sample, other DNA sequences code for this CDR3. V usage is TRBV19 and J usage is TRBJ1-5; D remains unclear. Looked up from germline, CDR1 is LNHDA and CDR2 is SQIVND (reference sequence). With 0 bases removed from V and 2 bases from J, the gap between germline ends came to 5 bases. The CDR3 spans 14 residues. CDR3 sequence: CASSIDGRNQPQHF. CDR3 bases: TGTGCCAGTAGTATAGACGGCCGCAATCAGCCCCAGCATTTT.

The table lists this clone with a few counts. A much bigger clone sits one base away, suggesting this may be a read error. Other DNA sequences from this sample encode an identical CDR3 as well. This chain links TRBV28 with TRBJ2-3; D not resolved. CDR1 MDHEN and CDR2 SYDVKM come from the germline V gene. The CDR3 is made up of 13 amino acids. Trimming shortened V by 2 bases and J by 6 bases, and 9 bases separated the two germline ends. CDR3 in amino acids: CASSLTVTDTQYF. The CDR3 nucleotides read TGTGCCAGCAGTTTAACAGTCACGGATACGCAGTATTTT.

Concerning this clone itself: The germline gene is not matched at one end of the junction; a read error may be the cause. The V gene is TRBV7-9, the J gene TRBJ1-5; D is undetermined. The CDR3 has 14 amino acids. The germline CDR1 and CDR2 sequences are SEHNR and FQNEAQ (reference sequence). The CDR3 nucleotides read TGTGCCAGCAGCCCATATACGGGGAGCCAGCCCCATCATTTT. Amino acids: CASSPYTGSQPHHF.

Concerning this clone: A much more abundant neighbour one base away suggests this may be a read error. DNA for the CDR3: TGCAGTGCCCCCCCTCACCCTAGCGGGAGATGGGGAGAGACCCAGTACTTC. Translated, it gives CSAPPHPSGRWGETQYF. The chain recombines TRBV20-1 with TRBJ2-5, with 10 bases identical to TRBD2. The J segment lost 4 bases and the V segment lost 6 bases, leaving 17 bases of the junction unmatched. This CDR3 region has 17 residues. The V gene's germline CDR1 is DFQATT and CDR2 SNEGSKA (reference sequence).

This clone appeared a few times. The chain has TRBV6-1 and TRBJ1-2, with 7 nucleotides matching TRBD1. After removal of 8 bases from V and 4 bases from J, the junction contained 13 bases not matched to a gene. The CDR3 contains 15 residues. Per germline, CDR1 MNHNS and CDR2 SASEGT. The CDR3 bases are TGTGCCAGCTTGGGACCGTGGGGGACAGCCTATGGCTACACCTTC. Translation: CASLGPWGTAYGYTF.

This CDR3 reads CASSFSGRSYNEQFF. CDR3 nucleotide sequence: TGTGCCAGCAGCTTTAGCGGGAGGTCCTACAATGAGCAGTTCTTC. This chain joins TRBV11-1 and TRBJ2-1; 10 positions match TRBD2. This CDR3 region has 15 residues. Losses at the gene ends were 3 bases for V and 1 base for J; bases not matched to a gene: 0. Per germline, CDR1 SGHAT and CDR2 FQDESV (reference sequence).

The V call is TRBV6-5, the J call TRBJ1-2; the D is unclear. Germline V gives CDR1 MNHEY, CDR2 SVGAGI. The CDR3 runs 12 residues. Trimming stripped 7 bases from V and 0 bases from J, with 6 bases between. The CDR3 here is CASTSANYGYTF. DNA of the CDR3: TGTGCCAGCACTTCAGCTAACTATGGCTACACCTTC.

This clone was counted only a few times. The V and J genes are TRBV28 and TRBJ2-7; 8 bases match TRBD2. V was pared by 6 bases and J by 0 bases, with 4 bases of the junction left unmatched. This CDR3 comprises 14 residues. Per germline, CDR1 MDHEN and CDR2 SYDVKM. CDR3 in DNA: TGTGCCAGCAGACACACTAGCGGCTCCTACGAGCAGTACTTC. Encoded protein: CASRHTSGSYEQYF.

The sample holds many counts of this clone. The chain employs TRBV12-3 or TRBV12-4 and TRBJ1-3, with D possibly TRBD1 on 6 matching bases. CDR3 length: 16 residues. Trimming shortened V by 3 bases and J by 0 bases, and 12 bases separated the two germline ends. In DNA, the CDR3 is TGTGCCAGCAGTTTTCCGGGACACCTCTCTGGAAACACCATATATTTT. The encoded protein is CASSFPGHLSGNTIYF.

This clone showed up many times. In DNA form, the CDR3 reads TGTGCCAGCAGCCTGCTGGGCGGGATGAACACTGAAGCTTTCTTT. Its translation: CASSLLGGMNTEAFF. The rearrangement links TRBV7-9 to TRBJ1-1; no reliable D call. The CDR3 covers 15 residues. The V and J ends lost 5 bases and 0 bases respectively, with 13 bases between them. Germline V gives CDR1 SEHNR, CDR2 FQNEAQ (reference sequence).

J is TRBJ1-2 and V is TRBV20-1; no definite D call. Germline V gives CDR1 DFQATT, CDR2 SNEGSKA (reference sequence). V was trimmed by 5 bases and J by 8 bases, leaving 9 bases between them. This CDR3 contains 10 residues. The CDR3 region is CSAPNVGYTF. The CDR3 bases are TGCAGTGCTCCCAATGTAGGCTACACCTTC.

The chain combines TRBV7-8 with TRBJ2-7, with 12 bases matching TRBD2. The V gene's germline CDR1 is SGHVS and CDR2 FQNEAQ. V trimming: 7 bases; J trimming: 6 bases; junction bases outside the gene matches: 7. The CDR3 runs to 14 residues. The chain's CDR3 is CASIRLAGESEQYF. The CDR3 region has the DNA TGTGCCAGCATCCGACTAGCGGGAGAGAGCGAGCAGTACTTC.

Turning to this clone: Given a much more abundant clone one base away, this may be a read error. The chain joins TRBV20-1 to TRBJ1-5, with 7 nucleotides matching TRBD1. Germline-derived CDR1 and CDR2 are DFQATT and SNEGSKA (reference sequence). The CDR3 consists of 12 residues. The chain's CDR3 is CSAGTANHPQHF. The CDR3 nucleotides read TGCAGTGCTGGGACAGCTAATCATCCCCAGCATTTT.

Relative to its sample, this clone is medium-sized. The V call is TRBV19, the J call TRBJ2-4; D is ambiguous. The CDR3 is 13 amino acids. V lost 4 bases and J lost 0, with 4 bases in between. Germline V gives CDR1 LNHDA, CDR2 SQIVND (reference sequence). Here the CDR3 reads CASSTLAKNIQYF. As DNA, the CDR3 is TGTGCCAGTAGTACACTAGCCAAAAACATTCAGTACTTC.

The chain joins TRBV19 to TRBJ2-1; TRBD1 agrees at 8 bases. The CDR3 consists of 15 residues. The V gene end was trimmed by 1 base and the J gene end by 8 bases; junction bases not matched to a gene: 7. The germline V gene has CDR1 LNHDA and CDR2 SQIVND (reference sequence). The CDR3 coding sequence is TGTGCCAGTAGTATAGGCGGACAGGGCTTTGATGAGCAGTTCTTC. Protein sequence: CASSIGGQGFDEQFF.

This clone was counted between two and nine times. V usage is TRBV7-3 and J usage is TRBJ2-3; D is unresolved. The CDR3 has 12 amino acids. Trimming took off 5 bases at V and 7 bases at J, with 10 bases between the two ends. Germline loops: CDR1 SGHTA, CDR2 FQGTGA. The CDR3 coding sequence is TGTGCCAGCAGCCAGTGGGCATATACGCAGTATTTT. This encodes CASSQWAYTQYF.

This clone was picked up a small number of times. V usage is TRBV19 and J usage is TRBJ2-7; tentative D call: TRBD1 (6 bases). Germline lookup yields CDR1 LNHDA and CDR2 SQIVND (reference sequence). The germline V and J ends were trimmed by 7 bases and 0 bases, with 16 bases remaining between them. This CDR3 has 15 amino acids. The CDR3 sequence: CASTPTGGSSYEQYF. CDR3 in DNA: TGTGCCAGTACACCGACAGGAGGAAGCTCCTACGAGCAGTACTTC.

This clone was detected many times. This chain connects TRBV30 to TRBJ1-3; D may be TRBD1 (5 bases). Germline V gene data show CDR1 as GTSNPN and CDR2 as SVGIG (reference sequence). V lost 2 bases and J lost 2, with 16 bases in between. The CDR3 runs 16 residues. This chain's CDR3 is CAWSSLWGGTGNTIYF. The CDR3 DNA is TGTGCCTGGAGTTCCCTGTGGGGCGGAACTGGAAACACCATATATTTT. The complete variable domain, with remaining parts taken from reference TRBV30 and TRBJ1-3, reads SQTIHQWPATLVQPVGSPLSLECTVEGTSNPNLYWYRQAAGRGLQLLFYSVGIGQISSEVPQNLSASRPQDRQFILSSKKLLLSDSGFYLCAWSSLWGGTGNTIYFGEGSWLTVV.